This TCR beta chain comes out of a study of cytomegalovirus exposure and HLA in healthy donors. Across the whole study: An analysis done earlier identified almost 120 million unique TCR beta sequences from approximately 180 million T cells. Study-level results: In vitro checks showed that three CMV-associated chains really do target CMV antigens.

Primers for the PCR totalled 60 Vbeta and 13 Jbeta. Using immunoSEQ multiplex PCR, the repertoire was profiled, and TCRdb retains in-frame clones only, with some absent. The table lists about 160,000 clones, 80% of them singletons. The CDR3 is made up of 12 amino acids. The ends were cut back, 6 bases at V and 4 bases at J, with 9 bases in the middle. Germline CDR1 MDHEN, CDR2 SYDVKM. Details on this clone: Its specificity is not known.

This sequence originates from a woman aged 45 to 65 in good health and CMV-seropositive. The source material was PBMCs. J is TRBJ1-1 and V is TRBV28, with unresolved D. The DNA for the CDR3 is TGTGCCAGCAGCTACGTATCCACTGAAGCTTTCTTT. The encoded protein is CASSYVSTEAFF.